The sample holds a few counts of the clone carrying this T cell receptor beta chain. What it binds is unknown. The sample belongs to a study of T cell repertoires in cytomegalovirus infection. Study-wide context: Well-studied HLA-B-restricted CMV epitopes were used in the study alongside recently identified HLA-C-restricted ones. TCR beta signatures that were public indicated CMV infection and matching HLA type. Study-level points and caveats: Dominating the ex vivo response were TCR beta clonotypes that were CMV-specific and HLA-C-restricted. Cumulative frequency of public TCR beta families picked out carriers of CMV plus the relevant HLA.

Via MiXCR, TCRdb re-called the reads, giving one row per CDR3 protein. The repertoire holds about a million distinct CDR3 sequences, approximately 31% seen once, with around 15% in the top ten. Trimming took 6 bases from V and 4 from J, leaving 16 bases between them. CDR3 length: 14 residues. The chain recombines TRBV5-7 with TRBJ1-2, with a possible D match to TRBD1 (6 bases). TRBV5-7 is flagged as an ORF with uncertain function. The sequence derives from a human donor in good health (CMV status not recorded). Some clones in this sample may be carry-over from other donors' samples. The sample in question was cultured CD8+ T cells from PBMCs, obtained from culture after CMV antigen stimulation. In nucleotides, the CDR3 is TGTGCCAGCACCCGAAGGACAGCCCGCTATGGCTACACCTTC. Protein product: CASTRRTARYGYTF.